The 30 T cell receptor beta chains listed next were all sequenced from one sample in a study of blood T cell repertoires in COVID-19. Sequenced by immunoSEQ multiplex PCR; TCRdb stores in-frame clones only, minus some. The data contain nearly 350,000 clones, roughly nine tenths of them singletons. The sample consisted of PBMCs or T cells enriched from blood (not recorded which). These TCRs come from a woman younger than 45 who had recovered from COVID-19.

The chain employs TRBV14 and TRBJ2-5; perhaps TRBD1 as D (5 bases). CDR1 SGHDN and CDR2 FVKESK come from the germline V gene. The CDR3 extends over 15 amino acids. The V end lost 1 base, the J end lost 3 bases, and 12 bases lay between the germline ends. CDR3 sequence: CASSQGLTREETQYF. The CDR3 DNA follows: TGTGCCAGCAGCCAAGGGCTGACCAGGGAAGAGACCCAGTACTTC.

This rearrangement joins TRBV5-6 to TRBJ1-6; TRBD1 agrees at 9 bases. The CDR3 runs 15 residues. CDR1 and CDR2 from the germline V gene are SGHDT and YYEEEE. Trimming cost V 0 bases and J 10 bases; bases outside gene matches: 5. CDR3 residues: CASSLGDRDYSPLHF. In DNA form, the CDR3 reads TGTGCCAGCAGCTTGGGGGACAGGGATTACTCACCCCTCCACTTT.

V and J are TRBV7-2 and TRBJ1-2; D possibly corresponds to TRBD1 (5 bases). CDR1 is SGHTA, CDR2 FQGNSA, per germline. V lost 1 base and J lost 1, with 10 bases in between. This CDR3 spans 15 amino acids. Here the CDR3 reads CASSLVAGNNYGYTF. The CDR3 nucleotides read TGTGCCAGCAGCTTAGTGGCAGGGAATAACTATGGCTACACCTTC.

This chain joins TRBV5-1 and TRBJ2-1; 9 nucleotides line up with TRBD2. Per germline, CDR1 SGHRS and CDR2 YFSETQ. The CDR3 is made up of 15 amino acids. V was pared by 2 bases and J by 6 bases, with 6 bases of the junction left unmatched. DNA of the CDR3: TGCGCCAGCAGCTTTAGTAGCGGGGGCCTCAATGAGCAGTTCTTC. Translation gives CASSFSSGGLNEQFF. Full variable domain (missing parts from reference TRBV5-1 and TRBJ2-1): KAGVTQTPRYLIKTRGQQVTLSCSPISGHRSVSWYQQTPGQGLQFLFEYFSETQRNKGNFPGRFSGRQFSNSRSEMNVSTLELGDSALYLCASSFSSGGLNEQFFGPGTRLTVL.

CDR3: CASSFGQNEQYF. CDR3 in DNA: TGTGCCAGCAGTTTTGGGCAGAACGAGCAGTACTTC. The chain uses TRBV12-3 or TRBV12-4 and TRBJ2-7; D gene ambiguous. Trimming took 3 bases from V and 5 from J, leaving 8 bases between them. The CDR3 is 12 residues long.

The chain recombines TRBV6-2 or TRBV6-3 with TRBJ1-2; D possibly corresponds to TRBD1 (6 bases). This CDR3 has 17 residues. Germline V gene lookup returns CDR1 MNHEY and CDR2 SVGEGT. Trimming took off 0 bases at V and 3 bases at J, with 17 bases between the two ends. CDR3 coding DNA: TGTGCCAGCAGTTACTCGACGATTGCAGGGGCGGACTATGGCTACACCTTC. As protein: CASSYSTIAGADYGYTF.

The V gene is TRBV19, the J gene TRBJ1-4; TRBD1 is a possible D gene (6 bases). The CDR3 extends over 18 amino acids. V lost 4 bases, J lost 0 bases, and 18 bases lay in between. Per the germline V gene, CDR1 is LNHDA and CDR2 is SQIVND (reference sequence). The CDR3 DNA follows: TGTGCCAGTAGTAGCGCCGACACAGGGATTGCAACTAATGAAAAACTGTTTTTT. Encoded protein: CASSSADTGIATNEKLFF.

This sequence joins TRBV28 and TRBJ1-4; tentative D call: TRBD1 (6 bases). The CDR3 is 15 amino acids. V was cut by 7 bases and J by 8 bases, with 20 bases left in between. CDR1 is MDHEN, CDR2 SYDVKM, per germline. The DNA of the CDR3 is TGTGCCAGCAAGGGAACTGGGGGCGCCGGCGAAAAACTGTTTTTT. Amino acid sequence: CASKGTGGAGEKLFF. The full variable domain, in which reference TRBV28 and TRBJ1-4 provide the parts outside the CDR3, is DVKVTQSSRYLVKRTGEKVFLECVQDMDHENMFWYRQDPGLGLRLIYFSYDVKMKEKGDIPEGYSVSREKKERFSLILESASTNQTSMYLCASKGTGGAGEKLFFGSGTQLSVL.

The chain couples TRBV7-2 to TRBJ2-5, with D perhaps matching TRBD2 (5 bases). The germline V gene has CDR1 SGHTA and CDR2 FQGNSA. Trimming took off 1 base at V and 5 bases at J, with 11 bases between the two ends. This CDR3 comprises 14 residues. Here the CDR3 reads CASSLVGRVETQYF. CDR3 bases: TGTGCCAGCAGCTTAGTTGGGCGGGTGGAGACCCAGTACTTC. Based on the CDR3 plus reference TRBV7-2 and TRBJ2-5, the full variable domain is GAGVSQSPSNKVTEKGKDVELRCDPISGHTALYWYRQSLGQGLEFLIYFQGNSAPDKSGLPSDRFSAERTGGSVSTLTIQRTQQEDSAVYLCASSLVGRVETQYFGPGTRLLVL.

CDR3 in amino acids: CASSPSGTGGLYEQYF. In DNA form, the CDR3 reads TGTGCCAGCTCACCGTCCGGGACAGGGGGGCTCTACGAGCAGTACTTC. This sequence joins TRBV18 and TRBJ2-7, with 11 bases matching TRBD1. V was clipped by 3 bases and J by 3 bases; unmatched bases: 7. The CDR3 sequence is 16 residues long. CDR1 is KGHSH, CDR2 LQKENI, per germline.

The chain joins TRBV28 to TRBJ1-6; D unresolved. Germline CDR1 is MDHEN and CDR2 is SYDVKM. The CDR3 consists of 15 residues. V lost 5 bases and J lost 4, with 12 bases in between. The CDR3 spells CASSAPGRYNSPLHF. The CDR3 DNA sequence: TGTGCCAGCAGTGCTCCGGGGAGATATAATTCACCCCTCCACTTT.

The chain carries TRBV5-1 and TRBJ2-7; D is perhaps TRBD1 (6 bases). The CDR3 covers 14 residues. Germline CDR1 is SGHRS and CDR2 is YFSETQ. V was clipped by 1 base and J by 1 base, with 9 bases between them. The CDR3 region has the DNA TGCGCCAGCAGCTTGACTGGGACATCCTACGAGCAGTACTTC. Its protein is CASSLTGTSYEQYF.

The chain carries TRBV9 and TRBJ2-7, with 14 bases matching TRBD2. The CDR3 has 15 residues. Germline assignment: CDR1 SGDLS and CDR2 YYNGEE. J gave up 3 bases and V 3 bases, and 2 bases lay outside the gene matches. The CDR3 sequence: CASSEGLAGVYEQYF. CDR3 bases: TGTGCCAGCAGCGAGGGACTAGCGGGGGTCTACGAGCAGTACTTC. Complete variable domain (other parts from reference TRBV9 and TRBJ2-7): DSGVTQTPKHLITATGQRVTLRCSPRSGDLSVYWYQQSLDQGLQFLIQYYNGEERAKGNILERFSAQQFPDLHSELNLSSLELGDSALYFCASSEGLAGVYEQYFGPGTRLTVT.

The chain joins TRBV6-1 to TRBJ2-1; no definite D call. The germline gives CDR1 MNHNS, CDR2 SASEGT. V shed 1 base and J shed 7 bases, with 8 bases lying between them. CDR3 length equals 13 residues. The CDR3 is CASSEDGWNEQFF. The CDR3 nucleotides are TGTGCCAGCAGTGAAGACGGGTGGAATGAGCAGTTCTTC.

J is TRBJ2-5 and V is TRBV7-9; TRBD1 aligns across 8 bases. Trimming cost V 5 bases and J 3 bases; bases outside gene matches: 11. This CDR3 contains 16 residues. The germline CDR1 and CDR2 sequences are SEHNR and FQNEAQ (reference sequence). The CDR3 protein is CASSPGTGHPKETQYF. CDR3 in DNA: TGTGCCAGCAGCCCCGGGACAGGTCACCCAAAAGAGACCCAGTACTTC.

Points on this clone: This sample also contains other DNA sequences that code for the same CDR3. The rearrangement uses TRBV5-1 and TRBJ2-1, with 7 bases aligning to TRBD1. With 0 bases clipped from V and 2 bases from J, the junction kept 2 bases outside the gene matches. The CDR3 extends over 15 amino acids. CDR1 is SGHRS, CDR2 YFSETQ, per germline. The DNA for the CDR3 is TGCGCCAGCAGCTTGGGCCAGGGGGCCTACAATGAGCAGTTCTTC. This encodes CASSLGQGAYNEQFF.

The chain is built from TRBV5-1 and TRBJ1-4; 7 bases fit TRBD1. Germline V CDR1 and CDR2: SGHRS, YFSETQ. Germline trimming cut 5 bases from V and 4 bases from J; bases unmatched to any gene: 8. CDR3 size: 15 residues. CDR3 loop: CASRETGLNNEKLFF. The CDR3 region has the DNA TGCGCCAGCAGAGAGACAGGGCTTAATAATGAAAAACTGTTTTTT.

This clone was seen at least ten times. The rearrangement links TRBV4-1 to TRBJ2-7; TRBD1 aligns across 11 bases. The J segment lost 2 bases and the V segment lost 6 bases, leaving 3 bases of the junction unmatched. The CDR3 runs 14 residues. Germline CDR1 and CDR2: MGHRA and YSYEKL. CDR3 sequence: CASSPGQGAYEQYF. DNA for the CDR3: TGCGCCAGCAGTCCGGGACAGGGGGCCTACGAGCAGTACTTC.

The CDR3 region is CASSQWVGSGGRRKETQYF. CDR3 bases: TGTGCCAGCAGCCAATGGGTGGGTAGCGGGGGCCGCCGGAAAGAGACCCAGTACTTC. The chain recombines TRBV3-1 (or the pseudogene TRBV3-2) with TRBJ2-5; 9 positions agree with TRBD2. CDR3 length: 19 residues. The germline V gene has CDR1 LGHDT and CDR2 YNNKEL (reference sequence). V dropped 2 bases and J dropped 3; count of bases not matched to a gene: 16.

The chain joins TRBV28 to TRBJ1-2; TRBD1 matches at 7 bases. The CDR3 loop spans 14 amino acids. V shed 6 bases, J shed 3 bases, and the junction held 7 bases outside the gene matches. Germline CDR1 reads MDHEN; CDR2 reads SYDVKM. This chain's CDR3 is CASRQQGTDYGYTF. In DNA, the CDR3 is TGTGCCAGCAGACAACAGGGGACGGACTATGGCTACACCTTC.

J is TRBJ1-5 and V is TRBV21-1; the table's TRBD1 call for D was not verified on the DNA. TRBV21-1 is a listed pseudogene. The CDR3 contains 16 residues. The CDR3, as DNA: TGTGCCAGCAGCAAGGACAGACAATATAGCAATCAGCCCCAGCATTTT. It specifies CASSKDRQYSNQPQHF.

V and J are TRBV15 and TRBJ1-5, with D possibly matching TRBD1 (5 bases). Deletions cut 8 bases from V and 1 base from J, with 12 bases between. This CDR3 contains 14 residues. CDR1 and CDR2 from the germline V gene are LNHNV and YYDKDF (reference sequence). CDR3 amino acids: CATATGVSNQPQHF. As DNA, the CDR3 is TGTGCCACCGCTACAGGTGTGAGCAATCAGCCCCAGCATTTT.

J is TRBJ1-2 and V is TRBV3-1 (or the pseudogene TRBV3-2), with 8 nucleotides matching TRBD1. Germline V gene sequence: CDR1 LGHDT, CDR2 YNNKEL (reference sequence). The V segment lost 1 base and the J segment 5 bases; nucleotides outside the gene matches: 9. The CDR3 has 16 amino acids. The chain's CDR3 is CASSQVQGAALYGYTF. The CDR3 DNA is TGTGCCAGCAGCCAAGTCCAGGGGGCGGCACTTTATGGCTACACCTTC.

The CDR3 spells CASSTLRSDGYTF. The CDR3 DNA sequence: TGCGCCAGCAGCACTCTGAGATCGGATGGCTACACCTTC. The rearrangement joins TRBV5-1 to TRBJ1-2; D gene ambiguous. Per the germline V gene, CDR1 is SGHRS and CDR2 is YFSETQ. V was clipped by 4 bases and J by 6 bases, with 13 bases between them. This CDR3 is built from 13 residues.

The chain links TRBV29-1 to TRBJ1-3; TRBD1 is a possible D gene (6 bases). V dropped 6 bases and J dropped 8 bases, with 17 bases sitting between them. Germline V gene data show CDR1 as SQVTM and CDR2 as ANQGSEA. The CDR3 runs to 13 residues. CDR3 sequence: CSVGTLGSDTIYF. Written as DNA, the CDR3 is TGCAGCGTCGGGACATTGGGATCGGACACCATATATTTT.

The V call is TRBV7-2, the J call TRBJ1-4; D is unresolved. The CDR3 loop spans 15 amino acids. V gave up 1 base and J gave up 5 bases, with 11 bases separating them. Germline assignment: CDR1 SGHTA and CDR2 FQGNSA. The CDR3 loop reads CASSLVQSFNEKLFF. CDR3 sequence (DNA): TGTGCCAGCAGCTTAGTGCAGTCGTTCAATGAAAAACTGTTTTTT.

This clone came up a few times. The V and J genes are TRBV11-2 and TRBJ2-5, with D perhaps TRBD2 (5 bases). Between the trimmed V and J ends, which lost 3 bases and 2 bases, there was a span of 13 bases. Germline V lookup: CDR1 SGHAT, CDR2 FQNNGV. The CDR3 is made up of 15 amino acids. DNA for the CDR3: TGTGCCAGCAGCTTTCTCGACGGGGTGCAAGAGACCCAGTACTTC. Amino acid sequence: CASSFLDGVQETQYF.

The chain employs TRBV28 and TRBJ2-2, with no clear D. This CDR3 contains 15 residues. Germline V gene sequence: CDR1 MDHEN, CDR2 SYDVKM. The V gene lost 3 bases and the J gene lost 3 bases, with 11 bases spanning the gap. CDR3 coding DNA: TGTGCCAGCAGTTTCCTTAGACATGACACCGGGGAGCTGTTTTTT. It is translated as CASSFLRHDTGELFF.

The CDR3 spells CASSLDLLGQGAGMGGYTF. CDR3 coding DNA: TGTGCCAGCAGCTTAGACCTCCTAGGACAGGGGGCAGGAATGGGTGGCTACACCTTC. The J gene is TRBJ1-2, the V gene TRBV11-2, with TRBD1 identical over 11 bases. The CDR3 runs 19 residues. Trimming cost V 0 bases and J 7 bases; bases outside gene matches: 16. Germline V lookup: CDR1 SGHAT, CDR2 FQNNGV.

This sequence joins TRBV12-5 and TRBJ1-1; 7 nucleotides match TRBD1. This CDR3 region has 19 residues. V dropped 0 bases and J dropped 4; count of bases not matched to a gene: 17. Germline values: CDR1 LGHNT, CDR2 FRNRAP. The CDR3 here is CASGLVIRQGRRGSTEAFF. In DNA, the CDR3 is TGTGCTAGTGGTTTGGTAATACGACAGGGAAGAAGGGGAAGCACTGAAGCTTTCTTT.